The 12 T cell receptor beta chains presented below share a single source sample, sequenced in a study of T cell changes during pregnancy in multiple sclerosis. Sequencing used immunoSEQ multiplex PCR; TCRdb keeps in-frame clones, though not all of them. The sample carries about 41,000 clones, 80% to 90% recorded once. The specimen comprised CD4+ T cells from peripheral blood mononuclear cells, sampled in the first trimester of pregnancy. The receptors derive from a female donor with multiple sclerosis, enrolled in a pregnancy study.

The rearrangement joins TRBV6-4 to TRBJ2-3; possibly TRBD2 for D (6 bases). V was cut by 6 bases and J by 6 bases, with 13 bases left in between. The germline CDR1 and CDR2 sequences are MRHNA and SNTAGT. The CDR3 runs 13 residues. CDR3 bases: TGTGCCAGCAGGGGGGGACTCGACGATACGCAGTATTTT. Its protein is CASRGGLDDTQYF.

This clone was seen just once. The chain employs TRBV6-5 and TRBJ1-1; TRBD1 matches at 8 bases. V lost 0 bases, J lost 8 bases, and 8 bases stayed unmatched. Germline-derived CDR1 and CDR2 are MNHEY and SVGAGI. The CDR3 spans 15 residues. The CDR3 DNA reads TGTGCCAGCAGTTACTCGACTCCCGGACAGGGAGAAGCTTTCTTT. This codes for CASSYSTPGQGEAFF.

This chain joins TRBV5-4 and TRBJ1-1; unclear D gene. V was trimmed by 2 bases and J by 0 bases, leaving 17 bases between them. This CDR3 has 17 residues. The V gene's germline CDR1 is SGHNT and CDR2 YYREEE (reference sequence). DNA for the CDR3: TGTGCCAGCAGCTTAGAAGGAGGGCCGGGAATGAACACTGAAGCTTTCTTT. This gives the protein CASSLEGGPGMNTEAFF.

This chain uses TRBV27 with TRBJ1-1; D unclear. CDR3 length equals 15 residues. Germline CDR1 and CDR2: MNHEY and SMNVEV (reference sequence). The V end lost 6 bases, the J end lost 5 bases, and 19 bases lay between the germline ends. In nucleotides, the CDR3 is TGTGCCAGCAGAAAACTATTTACCGGATCTACTGAAGCTTTCTTT. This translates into CASRKLFTGSTEAFF.

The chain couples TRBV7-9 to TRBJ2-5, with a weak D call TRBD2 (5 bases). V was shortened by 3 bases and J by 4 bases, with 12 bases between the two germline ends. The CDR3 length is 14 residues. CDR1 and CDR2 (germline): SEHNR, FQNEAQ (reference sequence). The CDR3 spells CASSLEVLGETQYF. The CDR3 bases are TGTGCCAGCAGCTTGGAAGTACTAGGAGAGACCCAGTACTTC.

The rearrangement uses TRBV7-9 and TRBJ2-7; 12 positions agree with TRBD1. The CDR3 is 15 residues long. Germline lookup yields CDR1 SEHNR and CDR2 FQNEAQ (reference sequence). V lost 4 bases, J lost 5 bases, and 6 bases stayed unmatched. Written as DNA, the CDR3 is TGTGCCAGCAGCTCCAGGGGACAGGGGGCCCACGAGCAGTACTTC. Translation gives CASSSRGQGAHEQYF.

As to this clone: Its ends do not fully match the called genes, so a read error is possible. CDR3 DNA sequence: TGTGCCGGCAGCCTTCGAGCGGGAGGGCGAGAGACCCAGTACTTC. Translation gives CAGSLRAGGRETQYF. The V call is TRBV7-3, the J call TRBJ2-5, with 10 bases identical to TRBD2. The CDR3 length is 15 residues. The germline gives CDR1 SGHTA, CDR2 FQGTGA.

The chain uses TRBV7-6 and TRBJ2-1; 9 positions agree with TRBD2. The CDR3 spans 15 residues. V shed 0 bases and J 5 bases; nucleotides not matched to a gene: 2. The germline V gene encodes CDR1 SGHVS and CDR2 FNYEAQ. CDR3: CASSLAAGGHNEQFF. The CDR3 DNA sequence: TGTGCCAGCAGCTTAGCGGCGGGAGGGCACAATGAGCAGTTCTTC. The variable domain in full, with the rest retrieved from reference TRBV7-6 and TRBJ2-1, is GAGVSQSPRYKVTKRGQDVALRCDPISGHVSLYWYRQALGQGPEFLTYFNYEAQQDKSGLPNDRFSAERPEGSISTLTIQRTEQRDSAMYRCASSLAAGGHNEQFFGPGTRLTVL.

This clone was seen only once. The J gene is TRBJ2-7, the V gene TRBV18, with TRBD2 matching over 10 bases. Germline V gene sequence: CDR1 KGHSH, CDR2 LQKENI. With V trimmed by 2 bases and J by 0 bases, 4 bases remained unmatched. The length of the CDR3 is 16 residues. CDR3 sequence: CASSPSASGSSYEQYF. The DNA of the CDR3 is TGTGCCAGCTCACCAAGCGCTAGCGGGAGCTCCTACGAGCAGTACTTC. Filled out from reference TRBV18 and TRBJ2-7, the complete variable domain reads NAGVMQNPRHLVRRRGQEARLRCSPMKGHSHVYWYRQLPEEGLKFMVYLQKENIIDESGMPKERFSAEFPKEGPSILRIQQVVRGDSAAYFCASSPSASGSSYEQYFGPGTRLTVT.

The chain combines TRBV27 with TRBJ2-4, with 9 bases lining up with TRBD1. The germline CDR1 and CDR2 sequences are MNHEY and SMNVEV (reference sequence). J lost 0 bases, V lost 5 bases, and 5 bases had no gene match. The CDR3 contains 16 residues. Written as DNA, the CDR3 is TGTGCCAGCAGTCCCGGGACAGGGTTAGCCAAAAACATTCAGTACTTC. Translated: CASSPGTGLAKNIQYF.

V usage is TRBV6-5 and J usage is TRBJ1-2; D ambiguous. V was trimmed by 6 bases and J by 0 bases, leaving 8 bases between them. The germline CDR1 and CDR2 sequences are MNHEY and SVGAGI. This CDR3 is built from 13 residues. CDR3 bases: TGTGCCAGCAGGAGGGCCGCTAACTATGGCTACACCTTC. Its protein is CASRRAANYGYTF.

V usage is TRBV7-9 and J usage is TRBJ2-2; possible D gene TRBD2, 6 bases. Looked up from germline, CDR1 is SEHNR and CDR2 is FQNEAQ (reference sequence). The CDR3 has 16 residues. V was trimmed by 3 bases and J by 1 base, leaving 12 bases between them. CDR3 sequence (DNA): TGTGCCAGCAGCTTGAGTAGCGGAGTGAACACCGGGGAGCTGTTTTTT. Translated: CASSLSSGVNTGELFF.